The 15 T cell receptor beta chains in this list originate from one sample, sequenced in a study of CD8 T cells in ankylosing spondylitis. The study's findings and limits: It appeared that ankylosing spondylitis blood was characterized by a TCR beta motif of fewer than 10 highly homologous variants.

TCRdb redid the calling of the 5' RACE reads with MiXCR, one entry per CDR3 protein. This sample yields roughly 700,000 distinct CDR3 sequences, of which roughly 19% are seen a single time; around a fifth belongs to the top ten. Their antigen targets remain unknown. Sequenced material: blood, either unsorted or a sorted T cell fraction (not recorded which). The receptors shown here come from a male donor with ankylosing spondylitis.

The chain carries TRBV6-2 or TRBV6-3 and TRBJ2-3; D assignment may be TRBD1 or TRBD2 (5 bases each). CDR1 is MNHEY, CDR2 SVGEGT, per germline. V gave up 2 bases and J gave up 2 bases, with 14 bases separating them. The CDR3 is 16 amino acids. CDR3 in DNA: TGTGCCAGCAGTTACCGGGGCTCGAGCTTCACAGATACGCAGTATTTT. This encodes CASSYRGSSFTDTQYF.

This clonotype was detected only once. The CDR3 sequence is CASSTPPYNEQFF. The CDR3 DNA reads as TGTGCCAGCAGCACTCCCCCGTACAATGAGCAGTTCTTC. J is TRBJ2-1 and V is TRBV12-3 or TRBV12-4; no firm D call. Trimming removed 6 bases from V and 4 bases from J, with 10 bases in between. The CDR3 loop spans 13 amino acids.

This clonotype was counted only a few times. The chain employs TRBV20-1 and TRBJ2-3, with D uncertain. Germline V gene data show CDR1 as DFQATT and CDR2 as SNEGSKA (reference sequence). The CDR3 covers 11 residues. The CDR3 DNA sequence: TGCTGCATACACCGCACAGATACGCAGTATTTT. This codes for CCIHRTDTQYF.

There are many counts of this clonotype. The chain joins TRBV29-1 to TRBJ2-3; 9 bases align to TRBD2. After removal of 6 bases from V and 10 bases from J, the junction contained 14 bases not matched to a gene. The CDR3 spans 14 residues. Germline V gene lookup returns CDR1 SQVTM and CDR2 ANQGSEA. Here the CDR3 DNA reads TGCAGCGTCGGAGGACTAGCGCATCCTGGCGCGCAGTATTTT. It yields the protein CSVGGLAHPGAQYF.

V and J are TRBV9 and TRBJ2-3, with D tentatively TRBD1 or TRBD2 (5 bases each). Trimming took off 4 bases at V and 2 bases at J, with 11 bases between the two ends. Germline CDR1 and CDR2: SGDLS and YYNGEE. This CDR3 is built from 14 residues. This CDR3 reads CASSPKGTTDTQYF. CDR3 DNA: TGTGCCAGCAGCCCCAAGGGGACCACAGATACGCAGTATTTT.

This clonotype was counted between two and nine times. The rearrangement joins TRBV27 to TRBJ2-7; 9 nucleotides align to TRBD1. V shed 7 bases and J 2 bases; nucleotides not matched to a gene: 12. CDR1 is MNHEY, CDR2 SMNVEV, per germline (reference sequence). The CDR3 consists of 16 residues. CDR3 region: CASNNLRTGATYEQYF. As DNA, the CDR3 is TGTGCCAGCAATAATCTCCGGACAGGGGCCACCTACGAGCAGTACTTC.

A note on this clonotype: Its ends do not fully match the called genes, so a read error is possible. The chain carries TRBV20-1 and TRBJ2-2; 12 nucleotides align to TRBD2. Germline V gene lookup returns CDR1 DFQATT and CDR2 SNEGSKA (reference sequence). The CDR3 contains 15 residues. CDR3 sequence reads: CSTRRLAGDTGELFF. For the CDR3, the DNA is TGCAGTACTAGAAGACTAGCGGGGGACACCGGGGAGCTGTTTTTT.

This clonotype was found once. The chain uses TRBV13 and TRBJ2-1; possibly TRBD2 for D (6 bases). The CDR3 length is 15 residues. Trimming pared 5 bases from V and 5 bases from J, leaving 16 bases between. Per germline, CDR1 PRHDT and CDR2 FYEKMQ (reference sequence). CDR3 DNA: TGTGCCAGCAGCGGAGGGGCAAAACCTAACAATGAGCAGTTCTTC. Translated, it gives CASSGGAKPNNEQFF.

This clonotype was picked up a small number of times. The chain has TRBV5-1 and TRBJ2-2, with D possibly matching TRBD2 (6 bases). The V gene's germline CDR1 is SGHRS and CDR2 YFSETQ. V was shortened by 4 bases and J by 6 bases, with 16 bases between the two germline ends. CDR3 length: 15 amino acids. For the CDR3, the DNA is TGCGCCAGCAGCCCCGAGGGAGGACTTTCCGGGGAGCTGTTTTTT. It encodes CASSPEGGLSGELFF.

V usage is TRBV28 and J usage is TRBJ2-5; perhaps TRBD1 as D (6 bases). Germline CDR1 and CDR2: MDHEN and SYDVKM. This CDR3 is built from 14 residues. The V end lost 5 bases, the J end lost 5 bases, and 15 bases lay between the germline ends. The CDR3: CASSLQGFGETQYF. The CDR3 DNA follows: TGTGCCAGCAGTCTGCAGGGGTTTGGGGAGACCCAGTACTTC. The full variable domain, rest sourced from reference TRBV28 and TRBJ2-5, is DVKVTQSSRYLVKRTGEKVFLECVQDMDHENMFWYRQDPGLGLRLIYFSYDVKMKEKGDIPEGYSVSREKKERFSLILESASTNQTSMYLCASSLQGFGETQYFGPGTRLLVL.

Ten or more counts support this clonotype. The rearrangement uses TRBV24-1 and TRBJ2-1; D call uncertain. Germline V CDR1 and CDR2: KGHDR, SFDVKD. With 3 bases removed from V and 6 bases from J, the gap between germline ends came to 11 bases. CDR3 size: 14 residues. This chain's CDR3 is CATSDTGSTNEQFF. CDR3 in DNA: TGTGCCACCAGTGATACCGGGTCCACCAATGAGCAGTTCTTC.

Regarding this clonotype: Possible read error: a much larger clone is one base away. The chain has TRBV29-1 and TRBJ2-3; D may be TRBD1 or TRBD2 (5 bases each). V was clipped by 8 bases and J by 2 bases, with 8 bases between them. The CDR3 sequence is 11 residues long. Looked up from germline, CDR1 is SQVTM and CDR2 is ANQGSEA. The CDR3 DNA reads TGCAGCTGGGGGACCACAGATACGCAGTATTTT. Translation gives CSWGTTDTQYF.

CDR3 in DNA: TGTGCCAGCAGCTTGAGCCGGGGGGGCCGGGAGCAGTTCTTC. Protein product: CASSLSRGGREQFF. V usage is TRBV7-6 and J usage is TRBJ2-1; 8 bases fit TRBD2. The CDR3 is 14 residues long. The V gene's germline CDR1 is SGHVS and CDR2 FNYEAQ. V was clipped by 3 bases and J by 10 bases; unmatched bases: 8.

The sample holds many counts of this clonotype. The V call is TRBV4-1, the J call TRBJ1-4; D call uncertain. Germline-derived CDR1 and CDR2 are MGHRA and YSYEKL. The CDR3 contains 15 residues. The V end lost 0 bases, the J end lost 7 bases, and 12 bases lay between the germline ends. CDR3: CASSQEGSGTEKLFF. For the CDR3, the DNA is TGCGCCAGCAGCCAAGAAGGCAGTGGCACTGAAAAACTGTTTTTT.

The chain couples TRBV29-1 to TRBJ1-1; D remains unclear. Germline values: CDR1 SQVTM, CDR2 ANQGSEA. Deletions cut 2 bases from V and 4 bases from J, with 14 bases between. The CDR3 has 14 residues. CDR3 loop: CSVEIGPVGTEAFF. The CDR3 DNA follows: TGCAGCGTTGAAATTGGACCTGTGGGCACTGAAGCTTTCTTT. The full variable domain, its missing parts supplied by reference TRBV29-1 and TRBJ1-1, is SAVISQKPSRDICQRGTSLTIQCQVDSQVTMMFWYRQQPGQSLTLIATANQGSEATYESGFVIDKFPISRPNLTFSTLTVSNMSPEDSSIYLCSVEIGPVGTEAFFGQGTRLTVV.